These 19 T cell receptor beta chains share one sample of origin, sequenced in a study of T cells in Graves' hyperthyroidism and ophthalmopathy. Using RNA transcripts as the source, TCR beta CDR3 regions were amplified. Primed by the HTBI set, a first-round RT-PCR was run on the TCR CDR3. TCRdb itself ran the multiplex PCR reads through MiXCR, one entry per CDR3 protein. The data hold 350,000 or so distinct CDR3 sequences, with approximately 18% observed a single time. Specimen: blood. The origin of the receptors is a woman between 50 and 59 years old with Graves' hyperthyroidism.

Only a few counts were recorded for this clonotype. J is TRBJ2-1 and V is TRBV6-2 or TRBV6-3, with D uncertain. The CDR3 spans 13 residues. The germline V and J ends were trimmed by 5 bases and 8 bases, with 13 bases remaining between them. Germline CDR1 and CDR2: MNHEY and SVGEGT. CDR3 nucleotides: TGTGCCAGCAGTGGGCGGTTAGGCTATGAGCAGTTCTTC. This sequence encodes CASSGRLGYEQFF.

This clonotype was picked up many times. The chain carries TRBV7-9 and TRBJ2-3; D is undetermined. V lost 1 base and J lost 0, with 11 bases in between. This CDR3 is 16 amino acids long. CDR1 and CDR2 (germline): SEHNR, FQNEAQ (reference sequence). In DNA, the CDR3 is TGTGCCAGCAGCTTAGTGGCGGTCCCTAGCACAGATACGCAGTATTTT. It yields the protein CASSLVAVPSTDTQYF.

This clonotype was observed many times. This chain's CDR3 is CASSPTIGTGDHEQYF. In nucleotides, the CDR3 is TGTGCCAGCAGCCCGACGATAGGGACAGGGGACCACGAGCAGTACTTC. The rearrangement uses TRBV6-1 and TRBJ2-7; 10 positions agree with TRBD1. CDR1 MNHNS and CDR2 SASEGT come from the germline V gene. V gave up 6 bases and J gave up 5 bases; unmatched junction bases: 13. There are 16 residues in the CDR3.

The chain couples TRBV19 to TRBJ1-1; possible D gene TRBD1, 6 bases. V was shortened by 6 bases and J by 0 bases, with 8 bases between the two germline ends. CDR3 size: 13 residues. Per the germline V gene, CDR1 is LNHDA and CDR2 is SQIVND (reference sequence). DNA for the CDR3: TGTGCCAGTAGGCGACAGGTGAACACTGAAGCTTTCTTT. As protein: CASRRQVNTEAFF.

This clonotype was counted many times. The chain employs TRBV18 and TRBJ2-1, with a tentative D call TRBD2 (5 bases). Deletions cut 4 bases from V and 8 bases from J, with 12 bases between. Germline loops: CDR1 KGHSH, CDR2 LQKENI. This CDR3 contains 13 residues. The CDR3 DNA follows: TGTGCCAGCTCACAATGGGAGAGTTATGAGCAGTTCTTC. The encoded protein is CASSQWESYEQFF.

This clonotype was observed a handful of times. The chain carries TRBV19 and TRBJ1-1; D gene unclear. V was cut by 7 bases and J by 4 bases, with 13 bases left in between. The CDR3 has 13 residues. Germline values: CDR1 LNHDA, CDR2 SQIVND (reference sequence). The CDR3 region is CASIDGMSTEAFF. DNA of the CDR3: TGTGCCAGTATCGACGGAATGAGCACTGAAGCTTTCTTT.

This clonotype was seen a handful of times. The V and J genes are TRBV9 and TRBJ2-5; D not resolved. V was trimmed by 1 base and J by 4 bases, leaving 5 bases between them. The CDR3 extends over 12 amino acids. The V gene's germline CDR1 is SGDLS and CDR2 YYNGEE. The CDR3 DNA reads TGTGCCAGCAGCGTATTCGGAGAGACCCAGTACTTC. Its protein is CASSVFGETQYF.

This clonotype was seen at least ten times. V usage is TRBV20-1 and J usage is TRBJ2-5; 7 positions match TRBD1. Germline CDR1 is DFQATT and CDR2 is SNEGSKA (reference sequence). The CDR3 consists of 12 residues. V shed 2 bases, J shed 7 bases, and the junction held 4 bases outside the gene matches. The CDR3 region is CSARRQGGTQYF. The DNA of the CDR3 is TGCAGTGCTAGAAGACAGGGTGGGACCCAGTACTTC.

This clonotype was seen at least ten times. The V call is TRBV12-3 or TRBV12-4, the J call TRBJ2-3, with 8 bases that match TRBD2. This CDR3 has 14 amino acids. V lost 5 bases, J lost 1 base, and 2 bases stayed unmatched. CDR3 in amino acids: CASSRSGGTDTQYF. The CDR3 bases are TGTGCCAGCAGTCGTAGCGGGGGCACAGATACGCAGTATTTT.

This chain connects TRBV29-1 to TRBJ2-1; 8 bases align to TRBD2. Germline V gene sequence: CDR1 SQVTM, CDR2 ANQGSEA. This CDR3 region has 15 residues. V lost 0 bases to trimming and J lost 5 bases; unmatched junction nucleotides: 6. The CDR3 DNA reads TGCAGCGTTGAAGATCCAGCGGGAGCCCACAATGAGCAGTTCTTC. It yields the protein CSVEDPAGAHNEQFF.

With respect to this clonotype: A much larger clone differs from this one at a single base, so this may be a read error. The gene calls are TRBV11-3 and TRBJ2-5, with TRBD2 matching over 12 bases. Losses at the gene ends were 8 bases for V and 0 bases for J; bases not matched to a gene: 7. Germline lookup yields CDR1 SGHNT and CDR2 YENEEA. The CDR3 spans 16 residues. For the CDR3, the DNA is TGTGCCAGCTGCAAAGGGACTAGCGGGCACCAAGAGACCCAGTACTTC. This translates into CASCKGTSGHQETQYF.

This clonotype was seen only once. The CDR3 nucleotides read TGTGCCACCAGCAGAGGGGGGACAGCGAACACCGGGGAGCTGTTTTTT. This sequence encodes CATSRGGTANTGELFF. This chain uses TRBV15 with TRBJ2-2; 7 nucleotides match TRBD1. Germline CDR1 LNHNV, CDR2 YYDKDF (reference sequence). The ends lost 1 base at V and 0 bases at J; junction bases unmatched: 2. The CDR3 sequence is 16 residues long.

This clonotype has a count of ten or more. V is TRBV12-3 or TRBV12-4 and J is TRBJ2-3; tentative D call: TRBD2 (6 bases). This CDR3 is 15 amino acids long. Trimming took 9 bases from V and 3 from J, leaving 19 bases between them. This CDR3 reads CASTIGGLGTDTQYF. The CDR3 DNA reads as TGTGCCAGTACCATCGGGGGATTGGGAACAGATACGCAGTATTTT.

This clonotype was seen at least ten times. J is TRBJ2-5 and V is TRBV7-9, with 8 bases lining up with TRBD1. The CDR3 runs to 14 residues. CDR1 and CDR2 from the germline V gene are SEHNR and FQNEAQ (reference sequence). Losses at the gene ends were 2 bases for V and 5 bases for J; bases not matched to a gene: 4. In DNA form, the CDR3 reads TGTGCCAGCAGCTTAACAACAGGGGGGGAGACCCAGTACTTC. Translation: CASSLTTGGETQYF. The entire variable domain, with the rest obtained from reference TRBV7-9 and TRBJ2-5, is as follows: DTGVSQNPRHKITKRGQNVTFRCDPISEHNRLYWYRQTLGQGPEFLTYFQNEAQLEKSRLLSDRFSAERPKGSFSTLEIQRTEQGDSAMYLCASSLTTGGETQYFGPGTRLLVL.

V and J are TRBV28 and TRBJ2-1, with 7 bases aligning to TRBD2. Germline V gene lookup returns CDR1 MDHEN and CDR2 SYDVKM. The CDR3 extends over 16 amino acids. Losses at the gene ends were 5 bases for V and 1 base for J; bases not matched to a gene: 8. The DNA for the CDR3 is TGTGCCAGCAGTCTCCTCCTAGCGGATTCCTACAATGAGCAGTTCTTC. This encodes CASSLLLADSYNEQFF.

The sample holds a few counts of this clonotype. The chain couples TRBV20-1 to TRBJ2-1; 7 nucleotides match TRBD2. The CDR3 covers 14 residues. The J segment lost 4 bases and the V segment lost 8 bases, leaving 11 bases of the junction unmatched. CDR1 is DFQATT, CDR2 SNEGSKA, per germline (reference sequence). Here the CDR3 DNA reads TGCAGTTCCCTCAAGGGTAGCGGGTACAATGAGCAGTTCTTC. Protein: CSSLKGSGYNEQFF.

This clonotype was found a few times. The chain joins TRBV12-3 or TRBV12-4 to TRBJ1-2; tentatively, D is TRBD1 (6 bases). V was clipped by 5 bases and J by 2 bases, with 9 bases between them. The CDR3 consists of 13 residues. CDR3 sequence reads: CASSAQGNYGYTF. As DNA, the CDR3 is TGTGCCAGCAGTGCACAGGGCAACTATGGCTACACCTTC.

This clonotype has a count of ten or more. The CDR3 region is CASSYRPAGLNEQFF. The CDR3 region has the DNA TGTGCCAGCAGTTATAGGCCAGCGGGTTTAAATGAGCAGTTCTTC. V usage is TRBV6-1 and J usage is TRBJ2-1, with a possible D match to TRBD2 (6 bases). The V gene's germline CDR1 is MNHNS and CDR2 SASEGT. The CDR3 loop spans 15 amino acids. The V and J ends lost 5 bases and 7 bases respectively, with 18 bases between them.

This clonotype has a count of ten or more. CDR3 nucleotide sequence: TGTGCCAGCAGCTTCGGGAGCTCCTACGAGCAGTACGTC. This sequence encodes CASSFGSSYEQYV. The chain combines TRBV7-9 with TRBJ2-7; maybe TRBD2 (6 bases). Germline V lookup: CDR1 SEHNR, CDR2 FQNEAQ (reference sequence). The CDR3 loop spans 13 amino acids. V was clipped by 3 bases and J by 0 bases, with 6 bases between them.